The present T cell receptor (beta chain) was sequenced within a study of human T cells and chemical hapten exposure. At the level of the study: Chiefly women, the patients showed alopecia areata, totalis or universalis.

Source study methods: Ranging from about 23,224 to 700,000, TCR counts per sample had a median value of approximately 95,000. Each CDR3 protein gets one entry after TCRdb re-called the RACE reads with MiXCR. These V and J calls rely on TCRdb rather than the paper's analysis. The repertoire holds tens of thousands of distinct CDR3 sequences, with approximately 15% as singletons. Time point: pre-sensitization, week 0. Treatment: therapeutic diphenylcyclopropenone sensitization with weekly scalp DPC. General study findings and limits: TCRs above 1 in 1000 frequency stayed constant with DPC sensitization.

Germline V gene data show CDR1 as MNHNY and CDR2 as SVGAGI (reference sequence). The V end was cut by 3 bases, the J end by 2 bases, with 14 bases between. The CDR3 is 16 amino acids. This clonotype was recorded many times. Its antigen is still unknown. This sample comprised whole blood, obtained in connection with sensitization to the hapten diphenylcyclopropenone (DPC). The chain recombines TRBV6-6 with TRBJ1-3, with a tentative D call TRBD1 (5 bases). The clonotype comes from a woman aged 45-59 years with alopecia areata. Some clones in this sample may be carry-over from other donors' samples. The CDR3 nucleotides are TGTGCCAGCAGTTATTTCCAGGGTGTTGCTGGAAACACCATATATTTT. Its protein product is CASSYFQGVAGNTIYF.